These 32 T cell receptor beta chains were sequenced from one sample in a study of beta chain features in type 1 diabetes. The authors reverse transcribed all of the isolated RNA, so sequencing captured expressed TCRB transcripts. Only in-frame clones appear in the TCRdb table, and some are missing; sequencing was by immunoSEQ multiplex PCR. The profile shows more than 300,000 clones, around an eighth of them singletons. Findings and limits, study-wide: A moderate, significant TCRB CDR3 shortening appeared in type 1 diabetes across four CD4+ subsets.

What these receptors recognize is not known. Sequences were obtained from naive CD4+ T cells from blood. The receptors were gathered from a woman under 30 with type 1 diabetes.

This clone was detected a few times. The chain employs TRBV7-9 and TRBJ2-1; 12 nucleotides align to TRBD1. Germline V gives CDR1 SEHNR, CDR2 FQNEAQ (reference sequence). The CDR3 contains 16 residues. Germline trimming cut 5 bases from V and 10 bases from J; bases unmatched to any gene: 12. The CDR3 DNA reads TGTGCCAGCAGCCAAGGGACAGGGGGCGCGACGGAGGAGCAGTTCTTC. Its translation is CASSQGTGGATEEQFF.

This clone was detected only a few times. The chain has TRBV18 and TRBJ1-1, with a tentative D call TRBD1 (5 bases). Looked up from germline, CDR1 is KGHSH and CDR2 is LQKENI. This CDR3 comprises 14 residues. Trimming left V 3 bases short and J 2 bases short, with 10 bases between. CDR3 in DNA: TGTGCCAGCTCACCGTTCGACAGCAACACTGAAGCTTTCTTT. Amino acids: CASSPFDSNTEAFF.

V is TRBV6-6 and J is TRBJ1-1; 10 nucleotides agree with TRBD1. Germline loops: CDR1 MNHNY, CDR2 SVGAGI (reference sequence). This CDR3 is 13 amino acids long. The V gene end was trimmed by 9 bases and the J gene end by 2 bases; junction bases not matched to a gene: 3. The CDR3 protein is CASGTGVNTEAFF. CDR3 in DNA: TGTGCCAGTGGGACAGGGGTAAACACTGAAGCTTTCTTT.

The chain couples TRBV28 to TRBJ1-2; TRBD1 aligns across 8 bases. The V gene end was trimmed by 10 bases and the J gene end by 4 bases; junction bases not matched to a gene: 11. This CDR3 comprises 14 residues. Germline CDR1 MDHEN, CDR2 SYDVKM. The CDR3 protein is CAITGGARSYGYTF. CDR3 nucleotide sequence: TGTGCCATAACAGGGGGAGCGCGCTCCTATGGCTACACCTTC.

This clone was counted only a few times. This chain links TRBV7-2 with TRBJ2-5; D uncertain. The CDR3 length is 13 residues. Trimming took 1 base from V and 4 from J, leaving 7 bases between them. Per the germline V gene, CDR1 is SGHTA and CDR2 is FQGNSA. The CDR3 protein is CASSLVRSETQYF. Written as DNA, the CDR3 is TGTGCCAGCAGCTTAGTACGGTCAGAGACCCAGTACTTC.

J is TRBJ1-6 and V is TRBV7-2, with D maybe TRBD1 (6 bases). The CDR3 runs to 16 residues. Trimming took 3 bases from V and 7 from J, leaving 16 bases between them. Germline values: CDR1 SGHTA, CDR2 FQGNSA. The CDR3 DNA reads as TGTGCCAGCAGCTTGTACAGGGTTACGCGGAATTCACCCCTCCACTTT. This gives the protein CASSLYRVTRNSPLHF.

This clone was seen a few times. The chain links TRBV28 to TRBJ2-7; 10 nucleotides agree with TRBD2. V was pared by 3 bases and J by 0 bases, with 11 bases of the junction left unmatched. CDR1 and CDR2 from the germline V gene are MDHEN and SYDVKM. This CDR3 has 18 amino acids. The DNA of the CDR3 is TGTGCCAGCAGTTTTGTGATCCCTAGCGGGAGTAGCTCCTACGAGCAGTACTTC. It yields the protein CASSFVIPSGSSSYEQYF. Supplemented by reference TRBV28 and TRBJ2-7, the full variable domain reads DVKVTQSSRYLVKRTGEKVFLECVQDMDHENMFWYRQDPGLGLRLIYFSYDVKMKEKGDIPEGYSVSREKKERFSLILESASTNQTSMYLCASSFVIPSGSSSYEQYFGPGTRLTVT.

The chain links TRBV6-5 to TRBJ2-5, with D perhaps matching TRBD1 (6 bases). There are 14 residues in the CDR3. The V end was cut by 5 bases, the J end by 5 bases, with 15 bases between. In germline, CDR1 is MNHEY, CDR2 SVGAGI. This CDR3 is CASSGAGQGETQYF. DNA for the CDR3: TGTGCCAGCAGTGGGGCAGGGCAGGGGGAGACCCAGTACTTC.

The chain combines TRBV10-3 with TRBJ1-2; D may be TRBD1 (6 bases). The CDR3 has 15 residues. Germline values: CDR1 ENHRY, CDR2 SYGVKD. Trimming cost V 3 bases and J 4 bases, with 15 bases left between them. DNA for the CDR3: TGTGCCATCAGTGATACAGGGCTCCCATCCTATGGCTACACCTTC. This encodes CAISDTGLPSYGYTF.

This clone occurred a few times. The CDR3 loop reads CAWSVERTRLLAKNIQYF. In DNA form, the CDR3 reads TGTGCCTGGAGTGTTGAGCGGACCCGGCTTCTAGCCAAAAACATTCAGTACTTC. V is TRBV30 and J is TRBJ2-4; D perhaps matches TRBD2 (5 bases). From germline, CDR1 is GTSNPN and CDR2 SVGIG (reference sequence). CDR3 size: 18 residues. Deletions cut 0 bases from V and 0 bases from J, with 18 bases between.

The sample holds a few counts of this clone. The chain is built from TRBV2 and TRBJ2-5; the D gene is possibly TRBD2 (5 bases). The V and J ends lost 6 bases and 7 bases respectively, with 15 bases between them. The CDR3 totals 13 residues. Germline-derived CDR1 and CDR2 are SNHLY and FYNNEI. The CDR3 spells CASRFSGEGTQYF. The CDR3 bases are TGTGCCAGCAGGTTTAGTGGCGAGGGGACCCAGTACTTC.

The rearrangement links TRBV7-2 to TRBJ2-7; D is unclear. This CDR3 contains 15 residues. Germline V gene lookup returns CDR1 SGHTA and CDR2 FQGNSA. Trimming cost V 5 bases and J 5 bases, with 19 bases left between them. The DNA for the CDR3 is TGTGCCAGCAGCATGGGCCCTCCCATGTTGAACGAGCAGTACTTC. It translates to CASSMGPPMLNEQYF.

This clone was detected only a few times. The V and J genes are TRBV7-2 and TRBJ2-2; D ambiguous. Trimming took 5 bases from V and 7 from J, leaving 8 bases between them. Germline V lookup: CDR1 SGHTA, CDR2 FQGNSA. This CDR3 has 12 amino acids. CDR3 amino acids: CASSPFVGELFF. The CDR3 bases are TGTGCCAGCAGCCCTTTCGTCGGGGAGCTGTTTTTT.

V gene TRBV7-2 combines with J gene TRBJ1-2; TRBD1 matches at 7 bases. Germline-derived CDR1 and CDR2 are SGHTA and FQGNSA. Unmatched junction bases numbered 9, after V lost 3 bases and J lost 11 bases. This CDR3 has 13 amino acids. In nucleotides, the CDR3 is TGTGCCAGCAGCTTTGGGACAGAGGAATTTTACACCTTC. Translation gives CASSFGTEEFYTF. The whole variable domain, filled in from reference TRBV7-2 and TRBJ1-2, reads GAGVSQSPSNKVTEKGKDVELRCDPISGHTALYWYRQSLGQGLEFLIYFQGNSAPDKSGLPSDRFSAERTGGSVSTLTIQRTQQEDSAVYLCASSFGTEEFYTFGSGTRLTVV.

The chain has TRBV28 and TRBJ2-6, with D possibly being TRBD2 (7 bases). V was cut by 6 bases and J by 2 bases, with 11 bases left in between. The germline CDR1 and CDR2 sequences are MDHEN and SYDVKM. The CDR3 totals 15 residues. CDR3 DNA: TGTGCCAGCAGGGAGGGGGGGGCTGGGGCCAACGTCCTGACTTTC. Protein: CASREGGAGANVLTF.

The gene calls are TRBV29-1 and TRBJ2-2; no reliable D call. CDR3 length equals 13 residues. Germline V gives CDR1 SQVTM, CDR2 ANQGSEA. Trimming took 5 bases from V and 4 from J, leaving 11 bases between them. In DNA form, the CDR3 reads TGCAGCGTTTACGGTCCGTTCACCGGGGAGCTGTTTTTT. Protein product: CSVYGPFTGELFF.

V and J are TRBV4-1 and TRBJ2-7; D perhaps matches TRBD2 (6 bases). There are 15 residues in the CDR3. Germline V lookup: CDR1 MGHRA, CDR2 YSYEKL. V was trimmed by 0 bases and J by 4 bases, leaving 13 bases between them. In DNA, the CDR3 is TGCGCCAGCAGCCAAGAGCTAGGGGAGGTATACGAGCAGTACTTC. Amino acid sequence: CASSQELGEVYEQYF.

This clone was picked up a small number of times. J is TRBJ1-3 and V is TRBV5-6; TRBD1 matches at 7 bases. J lost 7 bases, V lost 5 bases, and 6 bases had no gene match. Germline V gives CDR1 SGHDT, CDR2 YYEEEE. The CDR3 consists of 13 residues. CDR3 nucleotides: TGTGCCAGCAGAGCTACAGGGGTGAACACCATATATTTT. Amino acid sequence: CASRATGVNTIYF. Drawing the rest from reference TRBV5-6 and TRBJ1-3, the complete variable domain is DAGVTQSPTHLIKTRGQQVTLRCSPKSGHDTVSWYQQALGQGPQFIFQYYEEEERQRGNFPDRFSGHQFPNYSSELNVNALLLGDSALYLCASRATGVNTIYFGEGSWLTVV.

The genes are TRBV29-1 and TRBJ2-3; the match to TRBD2 covers 7 bases. CDR3 size: 15 residues. CDR1 is SQVTM and CDR2 is ANQGSEA in the germline V gene. V trimming: 1 base; J trimming: 2 bases; junction bases outside the gene matches: 6. CDR3 sequence (DNA): TGCAGCGTTGAAGCTTCTAGCGGTTACACAGATACGCAGTATTTT. As protein: CSVEASSGYTDTQYF.

The chain uses TRBV18 and TRBJ1-3; 8 bases agree with TRBD1. Germline V gene data show CDR1 as KGHSH and CDR2 as LQKENI. V trimming: 5 bases; J trimming: 4 bases; junction bases outside the gene matches: 7. The CDR3 contains 15 residues. Here the CDR3 reads CASSTATGVGNTIYF. CDR3 sequence (DNA): TGTGCCAGCTCAACAGCGACAGGGGTCGGAAACACCATATATTTT.

This clone turned up a few times. The gene calls are TRBV7-2 and TRBJ1-2, with a weak D call TRBD1 (6 bases). Per germline, CDR1 SGHTA and CDR2 FQGNSA. This CDR3 comprises 16 residues. V was trimmed by 0 bases and J by 3 bases, leaving 14 bases between them. The CDR3 protein is CASSLAIDRLYYGYTF. Here the CDR3 DNA reads TGTGCCAGCAGCTTAGCAATTGACAGGCTCTACTATGGCTACACCTTC.

The J gene is TRBJ2-6, the V gene TRBV5-6; D may be TRBD2 (5 bases). The germline V gene has CDR1 SGHDT and CDR2 YYEEEE. The CDR3 spans 19 residues. The V end was cut by 4 bases, the J end by 0 bases, with 20 bases between. The CDR3 DNA reads as TGTGCCAGCAGCCCCTTGACGGTGGCGGGCGGCTCTGGGGCCAACGTCCTGACTTTC. Translated, it gives CASSPLTVAGGSGANVLTF.

The genes are TRBV7-2 and TRBJ1-5; D not resolved. Germline V CDR1 and CDR2: SGHTA, FQGNSA. Trimming took 0 bases from V and 1 from J, leaving 7 bases between them. This CDR3 has 15 residues. CDR3 sequence: CASSLAFGSNQPQHF. CDR3 in DNA: TGTGCCAGCAGCTTAGCGTTCGGGAGCAATCAGCCCCAGCATTTT.

V usage is TRBV5-1 and J usage is TRBJ2-7, with D perhaps TRBD1 (6 bases). The CDR3 has 12 amino acids. The V gene lost 5 bases and the J gene lost 6 bases, with 12 bases spanning the gap. Looked up from germline, CDR1 is SGHRS and CDR2 is YFSETQ. CDR3 amino acids: CASSPRGGEQYF. The CDR3 nucleotides are TGCGCCAGCAGTCCCAGGGGCGGCGAGCAGTACTTC.

This clone has only a few counts. The V gene is TRBV25-1, the J gene TRBJ1-6; 10 bases fit TRBD1. The CDR3 sequence is 14 residues long. CDR1 is MGHDK, CDR2 SYGVNS, per germline. V gave up 6 bases and J gave up 6 bases; unmatched junction bases: 2. The CDR3 sequence: CASRGQGINSPLHF. Written as DNA, the CDR3 is TGTGCCAGCAGGGGACAGGGGATTAATTCACCCCTCCACTTT.

This clone was seen a handful of times. CDR3 coding DNA: TGTGCCAGCAACAGGGGAGGCACTGAAGCTTTCTTT. Protein: CASNRGGTEAFF. The rearrangement uses TRBV7-2 and TRBJ1-1; TRBD1 agrees at 7 bases. Trimming cost V 7 bases and J 4 bases; bases outside gene matches: 3. There are 12 residues in the CDR3. Germline V gene data show CDR1 as SGHTA and CDR2 as FQGNSA.

The rearrangement joins TRBV29-1 to TRBJ1-5; D is unclear. CDR1 and CDR2 (germline): SQVTM, ANQGSEA. The CDR3 has 12 amino acids. The germline V and J ends were trimmed by 4 bases and 10 bases, with 14 bases remaining between them. CDR3 residues: CSVVLGRPPQHF. The CDR3 DNA is TGCAGCGTTGTTCTGGGCAGGCCACCCCAGCATTTT.

The CDR3 region is CASSLASGSGTDTQYF. The CDR3 DNA reads TGTGCCAGCAGCTTGGCCTCGGGGTCGGGTACAGATACGCAGTATTTT. This chain links TRBV5-6 with TRBJ2-3, with D possibly matching TRBD2 (5 bases). Germline V gene lookup returns CDR1 SGHDT and CDR2 YYEEEE. The V end was cut by 0 bases, the J end by 3 bases, with 14 bases between. The CDR3 contains 16 residues.

This chain connects TRBV5-1 to TRBJ2-7, with 7 bases fitting TRBD1. The length of the CDR3 is 17 residues. The germline V gene has CDR1 SGHRS and CDR2 YFSETQ. V shed 4 bases, J shed 7 bases, and the junction held 20 bases outside the gene matches. CDR3 bases: TGCGCCAGCAGCGATGGGACAGCGGATCAGCGATTGTGGGAGCAGTACTTC. It codes for CASSDGTADQRLWEQYF.

This clone appeared a few times. The gene calls are TRBV5-1 and TRBJ1-1; D gene unclear. This CDR3 contains 13 residues. Between the trimmed V and J ends, which lost 4 bases and 4 bases, there was a span of 11 bases. CDR1 is SGHRS and CDR2 is YFSETQ in the germline V gene. For the CDR3, the DNA is TGCGCCAGCAGCCCAGGATACGGCACTGAAGCTTTCTTT. As protein: CASSPGYGTEAFF.

This clone showed up just a few times. The rearrangement uses TRBV21-1 and TRBJ2-7; TRBD1 is the table's D call and was not checked against the DNA. TRBV21-1 is deemed a pseudogene. This CDR3 contains 17 residues. The DNA of the CDR3 is TGTGCCAGCAGCAAAGATGGGACAGGGGAAAATAAGGACGAGCAGTACTTC. Residues: CASSKDGTGENKDEQYF.

This clone was found a few times. V and J are TRBV6-5 and TRBJ1-5; tentative D call: TRBD1 (5 bases). The length of the CDR3 is 15 residues. Germline V gene lookup returns CDR1 MNHEY and CDR2 SVGAGI. Between the trimmed V and J ends, which lost 5 bases and 5 bases, there was a span of 16 bases. CDR3 nucleotide sequence: TGTGCCAGCAGTCCGACCGGGGGGAAATATCAGCCCCAGCATTTT. This encodes CASSPTGGKYQPQHF.